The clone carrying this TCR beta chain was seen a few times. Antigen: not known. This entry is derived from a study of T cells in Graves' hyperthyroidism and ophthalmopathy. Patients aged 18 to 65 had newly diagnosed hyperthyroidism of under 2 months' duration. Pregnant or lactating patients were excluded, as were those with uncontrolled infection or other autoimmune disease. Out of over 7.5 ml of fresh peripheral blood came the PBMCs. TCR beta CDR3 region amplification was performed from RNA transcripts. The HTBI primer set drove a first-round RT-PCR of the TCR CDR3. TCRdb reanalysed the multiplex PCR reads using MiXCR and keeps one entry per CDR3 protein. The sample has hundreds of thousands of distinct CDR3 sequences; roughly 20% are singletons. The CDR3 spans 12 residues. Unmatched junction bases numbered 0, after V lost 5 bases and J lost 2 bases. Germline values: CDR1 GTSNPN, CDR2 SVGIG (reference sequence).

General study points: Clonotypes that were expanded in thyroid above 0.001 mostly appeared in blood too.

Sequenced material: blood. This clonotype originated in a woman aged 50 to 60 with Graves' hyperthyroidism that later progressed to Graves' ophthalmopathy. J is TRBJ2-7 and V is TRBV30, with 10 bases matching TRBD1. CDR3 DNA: TGTGCCTGGGGGACAGGGGCCTACGAGCAGTACTTC. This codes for CAWGTGAYEQYF.